This TCR beta chain was sequenced for a study of shared clonotypes between healthy human individuals. Findings and limits, study-wide: A generally larger estimated richness was seen in naive subsets than in memory subsets.

The study enrolled healthy HIV-negative adults without recent acute infections or vaccinations as donors. V was pared by 6 bases and J by 10 bases, with 15 bases between. The germline CDR1 and CDR2 sequences are MNHEY and SVGAGI. This CDR3 spans 12 amino acids. At deep level, the assay was performed. Profiled with immunoSEQ multiplex PCR; TCRdb holds only in-frame clones, not every one. In the table there are a few million clones, under 97% of which are singletons. About this clone: Its antigen is as yet unknown.

Material for sequencing was naive CD4+ T cells sorted from blood. As to subset: CD45RA+ positively selected. This sequence was found in a man between 18 and 29 years old in good health. The chain employs TRBV6-5 and TRBJ1-2; maybe TRBD1 (6 bases). In nucleotides, the CDR3 is TGTGCCAGCAGCCCCGGACAGTGGGACTACACCTTC. It codes for CASSPGQWDYTF.